This paragraph reports one TCR beta chain. V lost 4 bases to trimming and J lost 6 bases, with 13 bases between them. CDR3 length: 14 residues. The germline V gene has CDR1 LNHDA and CDR2 SQIVND (reference sequence). This specimen belongs to a study of control samples from healthy donors and cancer patients. Here immunoSEQ multiplex PCR was the method, and the copy in TCRdb shows in-frame clones only, minus some. The data contain 170,000 or so clones, about nine tenths of them singletons. The rearrangement links TRBV19 to TRBJ1-5; D is perhaps TRBD1 (5 bases). The sequencing input was blood. The sequence was collected from a woman between 40 and 55 years old in good health. CDR3 residues: CASSTPGQGQPQHF. CDR3 sequence (DNA): TGTGCCAGTAGTACTCCGGGGCAGGGTCAGCCCCAGCATTTT.